The T cell receptor (beta chain) described here comes from a study of T-cell memory formation after mild COVID-19. Study results and limitations: Researchers report contracting CD4+ clones mostly in CM and EM, with CD8+ clones in EMRA. Confirmation of SARS-CoV-2 specificity was lacking for second-wave clones peaking day 37.

Concerning this clonotype itself: Its antigen is still unknown.

5'RACE with constant-segment primers yielded barcoded, UMI-tagged TCR alpha and TCR beta cDNA libraries. TCRdb re-derived calls from the 5' RACE reads in MiXCR, one entry per CDR3 protein. There are hundreds of thousands of distinct CDR3 sequences in the sample; around a quarter occur only once, and around an eighth lies in the top ten. Sequencing was performed on PBMCs or a T cell subset sorted from them (not recorded which). The source of this sequence is an adult woman who had mild COVID-19 (a few samples of this study predate the infection). Cell type and time point are not known.

This CDR3 is CASRGLAAYNEQFF. Here the CDR3 DNA reads TGTGCCAGCAGGGGACTAGCGGCCTACAATGAGCAGTTCTTC. The rearrangement uses TRBV6-2 or TRBV6-3 and TRBJ2-1; TRBD2 aligns across 11 bases. Germline CDR1 MNHEY, CDR2 SVGEGT. This CDR3 comprises 14 residues. Germline trimming cut 6 bases from V and 2 bases from J; bases unmatched to any gene: 0.